This T cell receptor beta chain is from a study of blood T cell repertoires in COVID-19. This CDR3 contains 15 residues. Germline V CDR1 and CDR2: MNHNY, SVGAGI (reference sequence). V lost 4 bases and J lost 3; bases outside the gene matches: 6. Some clones are missing from TCRdb's copy, which holds only in-frame ones; the method was immunoSEQ multiplex PCR. There are about 170,000 clones in the sample; approximately 88% occur only once, and around 10% lies in the top ten. The J gene is TRBJ1-3, the V gene TRBV6-6; 7 bases are a match to TRBD1. Sequenced input: peripheral blood. The sequence was obtained from a woman aged 80 or older with active or convalescent COVID-19. Written as DNA, the CDR3 is TGTGCCAGCAGTTCTACAGGGGCGGGTGGAAACACCATATATTTT. The encoded protein is CASSSTGAGGNTIYF.